This TCR beta chain was retrieved from a study of T-cell reconstitution after alpha-beta-depleted transplantation in children. Study-wide results and caveats: Approximately two months post-transplant, alpha-beta T cells reportedly originated from several hundred expanded graft clones. Some patients owed their high day-60 TCRbeta diversity to surviving recipient T cells and thymic progenitors. Hyperexpanded clones declined; after one year, newly produced T cells mostly supplied diversity.

In the case of this clonotype: Its specificity is unknown.

Trimming at V came to 4 bases and at J to 3 bases, leaving 4 bases not matched to a gene. Germline CDR1 reads SGHRS; CDR2 reads YFSETQ. The CDR3 is 13 amino acids. Preparation of the TCRbeta library involved a method that used unique molecular identifiers. Via MiXCR, TCRdb re-called the PCR reads, giving one row per CDR3 protein. The profile shows 600,000 to 700,000 distinct CDR3 sequences, around 12% of them singletons. The sequence came from a girl aged 2 to 10 with congenital amegakaryocytic thrombocytopenia, due to receive a stem cell transplant. The starting material was PBMCs, obtained before TCRalphabeta/CD19-depleted stem cell transplant. The chain carries TRBV5-1 and TRBJ2-7, with 7 bases identical to TRBD2. The CDR3 here is CASSDGLVYEQYF. CDR3 coding DNA: TGCGCCAGCAGCGACGGACTAGTCTACGAGCAGTACTTC. Variable domain in full (rest from reference TRBV5-1 and TRBJ2-7): KAGVTQTPRYLIKTRGQQVTLSCSPISGHRSVSWYQQTPGQGLQFLFEYFSETQRNKGNFPGRFSGRQFSNSRSEMNVSTLELGDSALYLCASSDGLVYEQYFGPGTRLTVT.